Below, 27 T cell receptor beta chains from the same sample are listed, as sequenced in a study of identical twins. TCRdb reprocessed the 5' RACE reads via MiXCR and lists one record per CDR3 protein. Of 450,000 or so distinct CDR3 sequences listed, roughly an eighth were seen once; the top ten hold 0.98%. This sample was also put to use in a study of yellow fever vaccine responses in identical twins.

Input material: CD4+ T cells sorted from blood. Every receptor here comes from a woman aged 18-30 years in good health.

Many counts were recorded for this clonotype. V is TRBV25-1 and J is TRBJ2-2; the D gene could be TRBD1 or TRBD2 (5 bases each). This CDR3 has 15 amino acids. Looked up from germline, CDR1 is MGHDK and CDR2 is SYGVNS. The V end was cut by 6 bases, the J end by 5 bases, with 16 bases between. This CDR3 is CASSQLMGRTGELFF. In DNA, the CDR3 is TGTGCCAGCAGCCAACTAATGGGACGAACCGGGGAGCTGTTTTTT.

This clonotype came up a few times. The rearrangement joins TRBV29-1 to TRBJ2-7; 9 nucleotides align to TRBD1. The ends lost 6 bases at V and 3 bases at J; junction bases unmatched: 9. This CDR3 contains 14 residues. Germline V gene data show CDR1 as SQVTM and CDR2 as ANQGSEA. This CDR3 reads CSVNVPGQGYEQYF. CDR3 sequence (DNA): TGCAGCGTCAACGTACCGGGACAGGGCTACGAGCAGTACTTC.

The chain employs TRBV20-1 and TRBJ2-7; no definite D call. Per germline, CDR1 DFQATT and CDR2 SNEGSKA (reference sequence). Trimming removed 3 bases at V and 0 bases at J, with 9 bases between. The CDR3 consists of 13 residues. CDR3 coding DNA: TGCAGTGCTAGTCTATTAGCCTCCTACGAGCAGTACTTC. Translating gives CSASLLASYEQYF.

This sequence joins TRBV14 and TRBJ2-7; 11 bases match TRBD2. Trimming removed 6 bases from V and 7 bases from J; junction bases left unmatched: 5. Looked up from germline, CDR1 is SGHDN and CDR2 is FVKESK. The CDR3 length is 13 residues. The CDR3 reads CASSILAGEEQYF. In nucleotides, the CDR3 is TGTGCCAGCAGTATACTAGCGGGAGAAGAGCAGTACTTC.

This clonotype was seen only a few times. The rearrangement links TRBV15 to TRBJ1-6; D unclear. Deletions cut 0 bases from V and 5 bases from J, with 8 bases between. Germline CDR1 and CDR2: LNHNV and YYDKDF (reference sequence). The CDR3 length is 15 residues. CDR3 in amino acids: CATSREPGNNSPLHF. The CDR3 nucleotides are TGTGCCACCAGCAGAGAGCCGGGAAATAATTCACCCCTCCACTTT.

The table lists this clonotype with a few counts. The J gene is TRBJ2-2, the V gene TRBV20-1; 9 bases map to TRBD2. The V gene end was trimmed by 0 bases and the J gene end by 5 bases; junction bases not matched to a gene: 7. In germline, CDR1 is DFQATT, CDR2 SNEGSKA (reference sequence). The CDR3 is made up of 16 amino acids. The DNA for the CDR3 is TGCAGTGCTAGAGATGTTTGGACTAGCGCGACCGGGGAGCTGTTTTTT. It encodes CSARDVWTSATGELFF.

In its sample, this clonotype was seen a few times. The chain uses TRBV27 and TRBJ2-5, with 10 bases fitting TRBD2. V trimming: 6 bases; J trimming: 0 bases; junction bases outside the gene matches: 4. Germline V gene lookup returns CDR1 MNHEY and CDR2 SMNVEV (reference sequence). The CDR3 has 15 residues. CDR3 nucleotide sequence: TGTGCCAGCAGCAAGCGGGGGGGTTACCAAGAGACCCAGTACTTC. Protein: CASSKRGGYQETQYF.

The rearrangement links TRBV3-1 to TRBJ2-7; 7 bases map to TRBD2. The V gene's germline CDR1 is LGHDT and CDR2 YNNKEL (reference sequence). After removal of 0 bases from V and 1 base from J, the junction contained 3 bases not matched to a gene. The CDR3 contains 15 residues. The CDR3 nucleotides read TGTGCCAGCAGCCAAGAACTAGCGTATTCCTACGAGCAGTACTTC. It specifies CASSQELAYSYEQYF.

This clonotype turned up a few times. This rearrangement joins TRBV6-2 or TRBV6-3 to TRBJ2-1; 12 positions agree with TRBD1. This CDR3 has 16 amino acids. Trimming cost V 8 bases and J 9 bases; bases outside gene matches: 14. The V gene's germline CDR1 is MNHEY and CDR2 SVGEGT. CDR3 nucleotides: TGTGCCAGCGTGGCCGGGACAGGGGGCGTTATAGTTGAGCAGTTCTTC. Amino acid sequence: CASVAGTGGVIVEQFF.

This clonotype was detected ten times or more. The chain is built from TRBV20-1 and TRBJ1-2; the match to TRBD1 covers 7 bases. The CDR3 covers 12 residues. Unmatched junction bases numbered 9, after V lost 6 bases and J lost 8 bases. The V gene's germline CDR1 is DFQATT and CDR2 SNEGSKA (reference sequence). CDR3 loop: CSATEGGIGYTF. Here the CDR3 DNA reads TGCAGTGCCACAGAAGGGGGCATCGGCTACACCTTC.

DNA of the CDR3: TGTGCCAGCAGTGAGGAGAGCTCCTATAATTCACCCCTCCACTTT. It codes for CASSEESSYNSPLHF. The chain recombines TRBV2 with TRBJ1-6; D uncertain. Trimming left V 3 bases short and J 0 bases short, with 6 bases between. The CDR3 contains 15 residues. Germline CDR1 and CDR2: SNHLY and FYNNEI.

This clonotype was seen a handful of times. DNA for the CDR3: TGTGCCAGCAGCCAAGTCCCGGGACAGCTCTCGGGGACCGGGGAGCTGTTTTTT. Its translation: CASSQVPGQLSGTGELFF. The V gene is TRBV4-2, the J gene TRBJ2-2, with 7 bases aligning to TRBD1. Trimming at V came to 1 base and at J to 5 bases, leaving 13 bases not matched to a gene. CDR3 length: 18 amino acids. Per germline, CDR1 LGHNA and CDR2 YNFKEQ.

This rearrangement joins TRBV20-1 to TRBJ2-3, with a tentative D call TRBD1 (6 bases). V lost 6 bases, J lost 0 bases, and 16 bases lay in between. Germline CDR1 is DFQATT and CDR2 is SNEGSKA (reference sequence). The CDR3 spans 15 residues. CDR3 sequence (DNA): TGCAGTGCATCTACCGGGACATCTAGCACAGATACGCAGTATTTT. Protein: CSASTGTSSTDTQYF.

This clonotype appeared a few times. The chain carries TRBV7-2 and TRBJ2-3, with a possible D match to TRBD1 (6 bases). CDR1 is SGHTA, CDR2 FQGNSA, per germline. V was trimmed by 8 bases and J by 5 bases, leaving 17 bases between them. The CDR3 has 14 residues. The CDR3 DNA follows: TGTGCCAGCGAAACCCGCCTAGGGGGAGATACGCAGTATTTT. Its protein is CASETRLGGDTQYF.

The chain has TRBV7-2 and TRBJ2-1; TRBD2 matches at 9 bases. The germline V gene has CDR1 SGHTA and CDR2 FQGNSA. The trim removed 5 bases at V and 4 bases at J, leaving 9 bases unmatched. This CDR3 is 16 amino acids long. The CDR3 nucleotides read TGTGCCAGCAGCCAGGGACTAGCCCTGGGTTACAATGAGCAGTTCTTC. Its translation is CASSQGLALGYNEQFF.

In this sample, this clonotype turned up many times. This chain uses TRBV29-1 with TRBJ2-3; tentatively, D is TRBD2 (6 bases). CDR3 length equals 12 residues. Germline lookup yields CDR1 SQVTM and CDR2 ANQGSEA. V dropped 7 bases and J dropped 3 bases, with 11 bases sitting between them. CDR3 coding DNA: TGCAGCGCCGTTCGGGGGACAGATACGCAGTATTTT. It specifies CSAVRGTDTQYF.

This clonotype was counted between two and nine times. The V gene is TRBV13, the J gene TRBJ2-1; tentative D call: TRBD2 (6 bases). V was pared by 5 bases and J by 1 base, with 24 bases between. The CDR3 totals 19 residues. CDR1 and CDR2 (germline): PRHDT, FYEKMQ (reference sequence). Here the CDR3 DNA reads TGTGCCAGCAGCCCGCGGGGTAGCGGCCGTTCAGCGTCCTACAATGAGCAGTTCTTC. Its protein product is CASSPRGSGRSASYNEQFF. Full variable domain (outside the CDR3, taken from reference TRBV13 and TRBJ2-1): AAGVIQSPRHLIKEKRETATLKCYPIPRHDTVYWYQQGPGQDPQFLISFYEKMQSDKGSIPDRFSAQQFSDYHSELNMSSLELGDSALYFCASSPRGSGRSASYNEQFFGPGTRLTVL.

J is TRBJ2-3 and V is TRBV20-1, with D possibly matching TRBD2 (5 bases). V was pared by 3 bases and J by 0 bases, with 16 bases between. Germline CDR1 and CDR2: DFQATT and SNEGSKA (reference sequence). The CDR3 extends over 16 amino acids. The CDR3 here is CSASSLTGSSTDTQYF. For the CDR3, the DNA is TGCAGTGCTAGCTCTCTTACGGGGTCTAGCACAGATACGCAGTATTTT.

The V and J genes are TRBV4-2 and TRBJ2-2, with 9 positions matching TRBD1. Germline V CDR1 and CDR2: LGHNA, YNFKEQ. V shed 0 bases and J 4 bases; nucleotides not matched to a gene: 12. The CDR3 has 19 residues. The CDR3 region is CASSQDHMPSTGGTGELFF. In DNA, the CDR3 is TGTGCCAGCAGCCAAGATCATATGCCCTCGACAGGGGGCACCGGGGAGCTGTTTTTT.

The sample holds many counts of this clonotype. The chain links TRBV5-1 to TRBJ2-1; TRBD2 might be the D (5 bases). Between the trimmed V and J ends, which lost 0 bases and 5 bases, there was a span of 9 bases. The CDR3 runs to 14 residues. Per germline, CDR1 SGHRS and CDR2 YFSETQ. CDR3 loop: CASSLGPGNNEQFF. The CDR3 DNA follows: TGCGCCAGCAGCTTGGGCCCCGGGAACAATGAGCAGTTCTTC.

This clonotype was seen just once. The V and J genes are TRBV4-3 and TRBJ2-1; possible D gene TRBD1, 6 bases. Trimming cost V 0 bases and J 6 bases, with 9 bases left between them. CDR1 and CDR2 from the germline V gene are LGHNA and YSLEER. There are 14 residues in the CDR3. The CDR3 DNA follows: TGCGCCAGCAGCCAAGAACAGGGCCGCAATGAGCAGTTCTTC. Residues: CASSQEQGRNEQFF.

This rearrangement joins TRBV28 to TRBJ2-7; 7 bases match TRBD1. Germline V CDR1 and CDR2: MDHEN, SYDVKM. The CDR3 has 19 amino acids. V was clipped by 8 bases and J by 4 bases; unmatched bases: 26. The CDR3 spells CASLAQPGTVLTPTYEQYF. In DNA form, the CDR3 reads TGTGCCAGCCTTGCTCAGCCCGGGACAGTTCTAACTCCCACTTACGAGCAGTACTTC.

The V gene is TRBV5-5, the J gene TRBJ2-1; D not certain. CDR3 length: 16 residues. Germline V gene lookup returns CDR1 SGHKS and CDR2 YYEKEE (reference sequence). V lost 0 bases, J lost 0 bases, and 10 bases lay in between. The CDR3 here is CASSLASTSSYNEQFF. DNA for the CDR3: TGTGCCAGCAGCTTGGCTTCAACGAGCTCCTACAATGAGCAGTTCTTC.

This clonotype was detected only a few times. This chain links TRBV20-1 with TRBJ2-1; 8 positions agree with TRBD1. CDR1 and CDR2 (germline): DFQATT, SNEGSKA (reference sequence). With V trimmed by 5 bases and J by 4 bases, 19 bases remained unmatched. The CDR3 is 18 residues long. The DNA for the CDR3 is TGCAGTGCTGCCGCTCTAAGGAGCGACAGGGGATCATACAATGAGCAGTTCTTC. The encoded protein is CSAAALRSDRGSYNEQFF.

V gene TRBV3-1 combines with J gene TRBJ2-4; 9 bases agree with TRBD1. Germline CDR1 and CDR2: LGHDT and YNNKEL (reference sequence). The CDR3 has 12 amino acids. Trimming removed 4 bases from V and 11 bases from J; junction bases left unmatched: 3. The CDR3 loop reads CASSPGQGVQYF. The DNA for the CDR3 is TGTGCCAGCAGCCCGGGACAGGGAGTTCAGTACTTC.

The chain has TRBV7-2 and TRBJ2-7; D is possibly TRBD2 (5 bases). This CDR3 is built from 17 residues. CDR1 and CDR2 from the germline V gene are SGHTA and FQGNSA. V lost 0 bases, J lost 0 bases, and 15 bases lay in between. The chain's CDR3 is CASSLARAAYSSYEQYF. The CDR3 DNA sequence: TGTGCCAGCAGCTTAGCGCGAGCGGCGTACAGCTCCTACGAGCAGTACTTC.

This clonotype occurred many times. V usage is TRBV5-1 and J usage is TRBJ2-5; 9 bases map to TRBD2. CDR3 length: 15 residues. V lost 3 bases, J lost 2 bases, and 5 bases stayed unmatched. CDR1 and CDR2 (germline): SGHRS, YFSETQ. The CDR3, as DNA: TGCGCCAGCAGCTGGTTTAGCGGGGGTCAAGAGACCCAGTACTTC. It specifies CASSWFSGGQETQYF. Looking up the rest from reference TRBV5-1 and TRBJ2-5 gives the full variable domain: KAGVTQTPRYLIKTRGQQVTLSCSPISGHRSVSWYQQTPGQGLQFLFEYFSETQRNKGNFPGRFSGRQFSNSRSEMNVSTLELGDSALYLCASSWFSGGQETQYFGPGTRLLVL.